The source of this TCR beta chain is a study of cytomegalovirus exposure and HLA in healthy donors. General study findings and limits: Confirmation was obtained in vitro that three CMV-associated chains are specific for CMV antigens. According to a subsequent analysis, TCR clusters from the first cohort were inclined to appear together in the 120 validation repertoires.

The CDR3 contains 14 residues. The germline V gene encodes CDR1 MNHEY and CDR2 SMNVEV (reference sequence). Germline trimming cut 8 bases from V and 3 bases from J; bases unmatched to any gene: 9. Sequencing was performed with immunoSEQ multiplex PCR; in TCRdb, only in-frame clones are kept and a portion is missing. The sample shows roughly 52,000 clones, 75% to 95% of them seen only once. As for this clone: Its target is not known.

The chain links TRBV27 to TRBJ1-1, with 7 bases fitting TRBD1. The sample was PBMCs. This TCR came from a man between 18 and 29 years old in good health and CMV-seronegative. CDR3 in amino acids: CASRMTGKYTEAFF. As DNA, the CDR3 is TGTGCCAGCCGGATGACAGGGAAGTACACTGAAGCTTTCTTT.